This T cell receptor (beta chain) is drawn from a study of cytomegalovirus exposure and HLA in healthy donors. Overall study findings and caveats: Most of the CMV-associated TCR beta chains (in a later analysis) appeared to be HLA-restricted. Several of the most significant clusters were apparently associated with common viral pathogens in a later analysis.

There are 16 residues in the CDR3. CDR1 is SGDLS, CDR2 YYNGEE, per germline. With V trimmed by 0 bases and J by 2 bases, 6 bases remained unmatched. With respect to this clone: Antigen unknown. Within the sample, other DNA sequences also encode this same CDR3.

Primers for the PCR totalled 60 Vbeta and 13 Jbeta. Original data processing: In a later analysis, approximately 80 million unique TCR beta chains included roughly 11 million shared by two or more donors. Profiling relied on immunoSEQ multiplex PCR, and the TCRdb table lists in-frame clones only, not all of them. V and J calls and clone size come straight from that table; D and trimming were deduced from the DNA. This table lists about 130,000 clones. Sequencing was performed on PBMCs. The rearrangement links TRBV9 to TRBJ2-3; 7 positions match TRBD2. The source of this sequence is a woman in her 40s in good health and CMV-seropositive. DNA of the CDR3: TGTGCCAGCAGCGTAGGGGGAGCGGGGCTCACAGATACGCAGTATTTT. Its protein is CASSVGGAGLTDTQYF.